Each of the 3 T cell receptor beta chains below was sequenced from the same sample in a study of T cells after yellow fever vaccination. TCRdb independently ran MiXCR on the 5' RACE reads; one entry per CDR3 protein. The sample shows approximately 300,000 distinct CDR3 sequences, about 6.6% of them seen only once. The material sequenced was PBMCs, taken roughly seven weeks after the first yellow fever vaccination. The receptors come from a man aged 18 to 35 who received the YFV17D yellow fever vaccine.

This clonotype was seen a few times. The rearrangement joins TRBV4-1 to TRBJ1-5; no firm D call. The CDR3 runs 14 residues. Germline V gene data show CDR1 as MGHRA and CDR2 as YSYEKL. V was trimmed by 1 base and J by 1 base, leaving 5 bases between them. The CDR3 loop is CASSQVGSNQPQHF. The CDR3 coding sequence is TGCGCCAGCAGCCAAGTAGGGAGCAATCAGCCCCAGCATTTT.

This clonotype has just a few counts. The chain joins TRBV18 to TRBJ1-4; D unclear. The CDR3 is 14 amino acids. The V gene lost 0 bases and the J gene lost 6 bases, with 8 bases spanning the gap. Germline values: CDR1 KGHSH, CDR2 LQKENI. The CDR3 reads CASSPPGSDEKLFF. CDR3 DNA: TGTGCCAGCTCACCACCTGGGTCGGATGAAAAACTGTTTTTT.

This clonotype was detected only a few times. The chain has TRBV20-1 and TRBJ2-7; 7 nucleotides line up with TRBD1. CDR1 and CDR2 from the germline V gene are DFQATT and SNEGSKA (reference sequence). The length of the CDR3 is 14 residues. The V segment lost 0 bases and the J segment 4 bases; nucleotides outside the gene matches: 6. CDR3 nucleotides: TGCAGTGCTAGAGAGGCAGGGGGAGCTTACGAGCAGTACTTC. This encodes CSAREAGGAYEQYF.